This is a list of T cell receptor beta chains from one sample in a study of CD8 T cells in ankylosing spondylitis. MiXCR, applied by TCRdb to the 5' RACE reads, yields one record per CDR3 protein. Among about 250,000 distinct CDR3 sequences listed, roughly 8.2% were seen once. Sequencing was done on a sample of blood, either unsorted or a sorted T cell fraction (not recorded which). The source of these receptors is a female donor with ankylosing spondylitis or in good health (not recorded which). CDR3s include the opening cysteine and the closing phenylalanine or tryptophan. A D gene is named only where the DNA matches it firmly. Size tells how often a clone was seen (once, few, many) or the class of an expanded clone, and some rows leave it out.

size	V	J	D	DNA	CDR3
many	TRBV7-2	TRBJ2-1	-	TGTGCCAGCAGCTCCACGACAGTCACTACCTACAATGAGCAGTTCTTC	CASSSTTVTTYNEQFF
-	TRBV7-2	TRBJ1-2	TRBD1	TGTGCCAGCACCACCGCCGACAGGGAATATGGCTACACCTTC	CASTTADREYGYTF
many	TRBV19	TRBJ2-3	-	TGTGCCAGTGGGGGTGGAGTCGGTGCTAGCACAGATACGCAGTATTTT	CASGGGVGASTDTQYF
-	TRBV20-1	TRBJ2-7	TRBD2	TGCAGTGCTAGAGTGGCCCAGCGGGGCTCCTACGAGCAGTACTTC	CSARVAQRGSYEQYF
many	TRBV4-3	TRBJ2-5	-	TGCGCCAGCAGCCAAGGTTTGGCCCAAGAGACCCAGTACTTC	CASSQGLAQETQYF
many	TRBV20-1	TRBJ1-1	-	TGCGGGGGAAGACAGGCCCTTAAGGCTTTCTTT	CGGRQALKAFF
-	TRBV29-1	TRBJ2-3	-	TGCAGCGTTGAACCAGGAGCAGATACGCAGTATTTT	CSVEPGADTQYF
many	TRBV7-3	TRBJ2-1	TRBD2	TGTGCCAGCAGCTTAAGGGGTGGACTAGCGGGAGTTAATGAGCAGTTCTTC	CASSLRGGLAGVNEQFF
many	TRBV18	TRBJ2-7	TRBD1	TGTGCCAGCTCAGCCTCCGGGACAGCCTCCTACGAGCAGTACTTC	CASSASGTASYEQYF
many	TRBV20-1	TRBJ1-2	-	TGCAGTGCTATACGGTCGGCCTATGGCTACACCTTC	CSAIRSAYGYTF
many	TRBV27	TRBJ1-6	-	TGTGCCAGCAGTTTATCTGCACTCTCCTATAATTCACCCCTCCACTTT	CASSLSALSYNSPLHF
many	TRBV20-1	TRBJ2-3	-	TGCAGTGCTGGTTTACAAGATACGCAGTATTTT	CSAGLQDTQYF
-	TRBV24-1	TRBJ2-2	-	TGTGCCACCAGTGCTACACAGGACTTGCACGGGGAGCTGTTTTTT	CATSATQDLHGELFF
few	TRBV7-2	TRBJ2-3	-	TGTGCCAGCAGCTTAGCCGGAAGGGACTCCGATACGCAGTATTTT	CASSLAGRDSDTQYF
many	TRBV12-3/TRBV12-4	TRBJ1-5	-	TGTGCCAGCATCTGGGACGGCAATAGCAATCAGCCCCAGCATTTT	CASIWDGNSNQPQHF
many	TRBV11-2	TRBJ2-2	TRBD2	TGTGCCAGCAGCCCCTGGACTAGCGGGAGGCTCGCGAACACCGGGGAGCTGTTTTTT	CASSPWTSGRLANTGELFF
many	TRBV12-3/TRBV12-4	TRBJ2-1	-	TGTGCCAGCAGTTTAGGGATTTTGGAGGAGCAGTTCTTC	CASSLGILEEQFF
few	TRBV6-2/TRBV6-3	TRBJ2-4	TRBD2	TGTGCCAGCAGTACCGGGAGGGAAAAGAACATTCAGTACTTC	CASSTGREKNIQYF
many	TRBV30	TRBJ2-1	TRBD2	TGTGCCTGGAGTTCCAGTGAGCGGGAGTCAGGGGAGCAGTTCTTC	CAWSSSERESGEQFF
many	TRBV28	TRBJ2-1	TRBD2	TGTGCCAGCAGGCGGACTAGCGGGAGCTCCTACAATGAGCAGTTCTTC	CASRRTSGSSYNEQFF
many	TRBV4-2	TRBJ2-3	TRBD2	TGTGCCAGCAGCCAAGAAAGCGGGAGATCTACGCAGTATTTT	CASSQESGRSTQYF
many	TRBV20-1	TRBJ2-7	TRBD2	TGCAGTGCCCGCCGAGAACTAGCGGGCTACGAGCAGTACTTC	CSARRELAGYEQYF
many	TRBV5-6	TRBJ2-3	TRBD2	TGTGCCAGCAGCTTTTCGACTAGCGGGATTGATACGCAGTATTTT	CASSFSTSGIDTQYF
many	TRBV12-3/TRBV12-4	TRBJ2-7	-	TGTGCCAGCAGTTTACAGGGGATCCACGAGCAGTACTTC	CASSLQGIHEQYF
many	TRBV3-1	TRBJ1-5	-	TGTGCCAGCAGCCGGGACCCCGGGGGCAATCAGCCCCAGCATTTT	CASSRDPGGNQPQHF
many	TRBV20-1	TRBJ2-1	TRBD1	TGCAGTGCTAAGGGGACAGGGAGGTACAATGAGCAGTTCTTC	CSAKGTGRYNEQFF
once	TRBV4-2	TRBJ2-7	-	TGTGCCAGCAGCCAAGTAAGCGGTCGGGACGAGCAGTACTTC	CASSQVSGRDEQYF
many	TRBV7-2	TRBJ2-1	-	TGTGCCAGCAGCTTAGTTCCAGCCAATGAGCAGTTCTTC	CASSLVPANEQFF
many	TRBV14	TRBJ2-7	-	TGTGCCAGCAGCTTAAGGGGTGCCAACGCGGGCGAGCAGTACTTC	CASSLRGANAGEQYF
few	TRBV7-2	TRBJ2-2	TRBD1	TGTGCCAGCAGCCGAGGGGGGACAGGACGCGGGGAGCTGTTTTTT	CASSRGGTGRGELFF
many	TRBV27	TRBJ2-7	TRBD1	TGTGCCAGCAGTTTATCCCCGACAGGGACCAAGATCGAGCAGTACTTC	CASSLSPTGTKIEQYF
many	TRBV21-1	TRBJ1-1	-	TGTGCCAGCATCAAAGGGGATCGATTCCAGGGCGGCACTGAAGCTTTCTTT	CASIKGDRFQGGTEAFF
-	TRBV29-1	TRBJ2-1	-	TGCAGCGTTATAGCGCATGAGCAGTTCTTC	CSVIAHEQFF
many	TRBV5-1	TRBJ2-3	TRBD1	TGCGCCAGCAGACGGGACAGAAGCACAGATACGCAGTATTTT	CASRRDRSTDTQYF
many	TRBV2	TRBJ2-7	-	TGTGCCAGCAGTGAAAAGATACGGGCTTTCATCTACGAGCAGTACTTC	CASSEKIRAFIYEQYF
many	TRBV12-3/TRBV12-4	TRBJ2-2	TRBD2	TGTGCCAGCAGCCTGGGACTAGCGACCGGGGAGCTGTTTTTT	CASSLGLATGELFF
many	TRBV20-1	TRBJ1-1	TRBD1	TGCAGTGCTAGATTTTCGCCGGGACAGGGTGTAAGGGACACTGAAGCTTTCTTT	CSARFSPGQGVRDTEAFF
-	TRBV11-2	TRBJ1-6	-	TGTGCCAGCAGCTGGGAGGCCAGGACGGGGTCACCCCTCCACTTT	CASSWEARTGSPLHF
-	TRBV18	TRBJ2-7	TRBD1	TGTGCCAGCTCACCACAGGACAGGGGGCAATACGAGCAGTACTTC	CASSPQDRGQYEQYF
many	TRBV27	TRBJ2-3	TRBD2	TGTGCCAGCAGTTCCGGGACTAGCGGGAGGGATACGCAGTATTTT	CASSSGTSGRDTQYF
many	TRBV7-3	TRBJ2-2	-	TGTGCCAGCAGCTTCGGCCCCCTCACCGGGGAGCTGTTTTTT	CASSFGPLTGELFF
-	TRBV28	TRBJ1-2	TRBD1	TGTGCCAGCAGAAGACAGGGGGGCTACACCTTC	CASRRQGGYTF
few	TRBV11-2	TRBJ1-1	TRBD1	TGTGCCAGCAGCCCGGGGACAGGCGTTTTTGAAGCTTTCTTT	CASSPGTGVFEAFF
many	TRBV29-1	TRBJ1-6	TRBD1	TGCAGCGCCAAGACAGGGGATTCACCCCTCCACTTT	CSAKTGDSPLHF
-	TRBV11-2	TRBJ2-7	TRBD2	TGTGCCAGCAGCTCAGACGGACTAGCGGGAGGTGAGCAGTACTTC	CASSSDGLAGGEQYF
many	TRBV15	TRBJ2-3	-	TGTGCCACCAGCAGACCGTATAGCACAGATACGCAGTATTTT	CATSRPYSTDTQYF